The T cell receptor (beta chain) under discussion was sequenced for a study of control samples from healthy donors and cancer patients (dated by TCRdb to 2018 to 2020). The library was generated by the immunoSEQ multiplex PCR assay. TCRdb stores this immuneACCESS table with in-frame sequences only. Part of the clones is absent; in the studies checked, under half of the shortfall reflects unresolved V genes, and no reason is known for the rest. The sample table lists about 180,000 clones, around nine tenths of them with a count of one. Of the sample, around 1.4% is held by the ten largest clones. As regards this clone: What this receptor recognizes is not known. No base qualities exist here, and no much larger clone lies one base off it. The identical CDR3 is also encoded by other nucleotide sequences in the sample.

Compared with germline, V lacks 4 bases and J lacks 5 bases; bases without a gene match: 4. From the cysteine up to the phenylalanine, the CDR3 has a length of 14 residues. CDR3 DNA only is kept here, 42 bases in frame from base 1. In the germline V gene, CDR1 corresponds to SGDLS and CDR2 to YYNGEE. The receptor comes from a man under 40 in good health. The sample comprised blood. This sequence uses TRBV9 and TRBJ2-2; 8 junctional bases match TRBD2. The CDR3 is CASSLGGGTGELFF. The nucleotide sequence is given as TGTGCCAGCAGCCTAGGCGGGGGGACCGGGGAGCTGTTTTTT.